This TCR beta chain was recovered during a study of blood T cell repertoires in COVID-19. Study summary: From the United States, Italy and Spain came samples of acute and convalescent COVID-19. PBMCs, B-cell-depleted T cells, or T cells provided the cDNA or gDNA that made up the material.

Between the trimmed V and J ends, which lost 3 bases and 0 bases, there was a span of 12 bases. Germline CDR1 and CDR2: KGHSH and LQKENI. The CDR3 covers 16 residues. Methods used by the authors: The assay estimated nucleated cells by amplifying reference gene primers. This table comes from immunoSEQ multiplex PCR, and its TCRdb copy is limited to in-frame clones, with some not included. The V and J calls and clone size are taken from that table; D and trimming were inferred from the DNA. This sample has 150,000 to 200,000 clones, with around nine tenths found just once. This receptor was taken from a human donor in a cohort sampled during active COVID-19. This chain links TRBV18 with TRBJ1-3; D is possibly TRBD1 (6 bases). Sequenced: peripheral blood. CDR3 amino acids: CASSPLQGLSGNTIYF. The CDR3 bases are TGTGCCAGCTCACCCTTACAGGGCCTCTCTGGAAACACCATATATTTT.